The TCR beta chain described here comes from a study of shared clonotypes between healthy human individuals (TCRdb year 2020). Turning to the overall study: The cohort comprised a couple of women and a few men aged 18 to 49 years. Between about 0.94 and 8.9 billion PBMCs per donor were obtained by leukapheresis. For each donor, three plates each were used for CD4 naive and CD4 memory, two plates were used for CD8 naive, and one plate was used for CD8 memory. Different laboratories and diverse techniques were used to prepare libraries and sequence TCR repertoires, to increase sequencing depth and limit assay-specific biases. To estimate repertoire size and how much clonotype sharing occurs between individuals, the study deeply sequenced the blood TCR repertoires of five healthy adults. Overall study results and their limits: The small number of donors limited the genetic and exposure-history diversity represented. Higher generation probabilities were observed for clonotypes shared by all four sorted-subset donors than for non-shared clonotypes. Sampling was limited to blood, and TCR repertoires in tissue likely differ from TCR repertoires in blood. Sharing across a few donors was observed for roughly 5.4% of naive CD4, around 3.5% of naive CD8, roughly 2.4% of memory CD4, and 0.4% of memory CD8 clonotypes. Based on pairwise subsampling, the degree of clonotype sharing among donors was expected to be affected by sequencing depth. Rarefaction of sorted-subset datasets indicated incomplete sequencing despite the large sequencing depth. Estimated clonotype richness was generally larger for naive than for memory subsets.

The CDR3 has 14 amino acids, counting the end cysteine and phenylalanine. The kept DNA is CDR3 alone, 42 bases in frame from the first base. Sequences GTSNPN (CDR1) and SVGIG (CDR2) are obtained from the germline V gene (reference sequence). Ends trimmed: V by 8 bases, J by 7 bases; bases unmatched to a gene: 8. Concerning this clone itself: No antigen is known for it. No much larger clone exists at a distance of one base, and base qualities are not known.

Donors were healthy HIV-negative adults with no recently reported acute infections or vaccinations. Every donor was a Caucasian adult residing in Nashville, Tennessee, USA. CD4+ T cells were enriched through magnetic negative selection, after which naive cells were positively selected on CD45RA and the remaining negative fraction served as the memory subset. Blood was obtained by leukapheresis, after which PBMCs were separated by Ficoll-Histopaque density gradient centrifugation and cryopreserved in liquid nitrogen vapor phase. Analytical flow cytometry was used to check the purity and quantity of every magnetically sorted T cell population. Genomic DNA was isolated from each sorted fraction and quantified by UV absorbance on a Nanodrop 2000c. Using the deep immunoSEQ assay, multiplex PCR amplified TCR CDR3 regions from genomic DNA. Genomic DNA extracted from each cell subset was distributed evenly over all wells of several immunoSEQ 96-well plates, and each plate served as one replicate. Each replicate PCR for sorted subsets received 150 to 250 ng genomic DNA, equal to tens of thousands of T cell genomes. Purified libraries were measured with a Qubit 3.0 fluorometer, size-checked on a Bioanalyzer 2100, and measured again with the KAPA Library Quantification kit. Every immunoSEQ 96-well plate was sequenced on a separate single-read 150-cycle Illumina NextSeq 550 flow cell. Concerning the study's data processing: The immunoSEQ output contained only junctional sequences without quality scores, so filtering could not match that applied to full-length reads. Sequences were annotated with PyIR, a Python wrapper for IgBLAST v1.9, using IMGT germline references to assign V/J genes and CDR3. Reads with weak V/J assignments (E-value above 1e-6), missing CDR3, stop codons, out-of-frame junctions, or ambiguous translated residues were removed. V3J clonotypes were defined as sequences sharing an identical inferred V gene, J gene, and CDR3 amino acid sequence. Percentage overlap between repertoires was computed as shared unique clonotypes divided by the size of the smaller repertoire. Three approaches were used to assess repertoire richness: RTK rarefaction, the Chao1 estimator, and Recon v2.1 estimates of unobserved clonotypes. Generation probabilities for all TCRbeta clonotypes obtained by the gDNA method from a handful of donors were computed using OLGA. TCRdb took over this immuneACCESS table, retaining in-frame rearrangements with V and J assigned. Such tables are incomplete; in checked studies, under half of the missing clones stem from an unresolved V gene, and the remainder is unexplained. Clone size and V and J calls were adopted from that table, with D and trimming inferred from the DNA. The sample profile shows 2 million to 2.5 million clones; approximately 95% of them were found once. Jointly, the top ten make up 0.13% of the sample.

Rearrangement joined TRBV30 to TRBJ2-1; TRBD2 fits 13 bases in the junction. Sequenced sample: naive CD4+ T cells sorted from blood. Explained via the paper, the cell subset or site label denotes: CD45RA+ positively selected. This receptor was identified in a man aged 18 to 29 in good health. The DNA reads TGTGCCGGTACTAGCGGGGGGGCCAGAAATGAGCAGTTCTTC. This sequence encodes CAGTSGGARNEQFF.